The 10 T cell receptor beta chains given below trace back to one sample, sequenced in a study of blood T cells in healthy people across ages. Primed by a sample-barcoded 5' primer and a J-beta primer mix, a second PCR proceeded for about 6 to 11 cycles. Each CDR3 protein is one row after TCRdb ran MiXCR on the 5' RACE reads. Here the sample spans around 650,000 distinct CDR3 sequences, about a third being singletons. Material: blood. The receptors shown here come from a woman older than 75 in good health.

This clonotype was observed at least ten times. The chain is built from TRBV6-1 and TRBJ2-7; 16 nucleotides agree with TRBD2. Germline lookup yields CDR1 MNHNS and CDR2 SASEGT. The V and J ends lost 10 bases and 0 bases, in that order; junction bases with no gene match: 6. CDR3 length equals 16 residues. CDR3 sequence reads: CATGGLAGGISYEQYF. CDR3 in DNA: TGTGCCACTGGGGGACTAGCGGGGGGGATCTCCTACGAGCAGTACTTC.

Comment on this clonotype: Given a much more abundant clone one base away, this may be a read error. The chain couples TRBV18 to TRBJ2-1; the match to TRBD2 covers 8 bases. This CDR3 is 16 amino acids long. Germline loops: CDR1 KGHSH, CDR2 LQKENI. CDR3 sequence (DNA): TGTGCCAGCTCATCACCACCTAGCGGGTTCTACAATGAGCAGTTCTTC. Amino acid sequence: CASSSPPSGFYNEQFF.

Of note for this clonotype: A much larger clone is a single base away; this may be a read error. The CDR3 reads CAIGDMGGGGQPQHF. The CDR3 nucleotides are TGTGCCATCGGTGATATGGGGGGCGGTGGTCAGCCCCAGCATTTT. This chain uses TRBV10-3 with TRBJ1-5, with D possibly matching TRBD1 (6 bases). Germline assignment: CDR1 ENHRY and CDR2 SYGVKD. The CDR3 sequence is 15 residues long.

The chain uses TRBV6-2 or TRBV6-3 and TRBJ1-1; D might be TRBD1 (5 bases). The germline V gene has CDR1 MNHEY and CDR2 SVGEGT. This CDR3 contains 14 residues. Between the trimmed V and J ends, which lost 8 bases and 0 bases, there was a span of 13 bases. As DNA, the CDR3 is TGTGCCAGCCGCATAGGGACCTTGAACACTGAAGCTTTCTTT. This sequence encodes CASRIGTLNTEAFF.

This sequence joins TRBV19 and TRBJ1-1; D unclear. Germline assignment: CDR1 LNHDA and CDR2 SQIVND (reference sequence). This CDR3 region has 14 residues. V shed 3 bases and J shed 2 bases, with 10 bases lying between them. The CDR3 loop reads CASSIGNTNTEAFF. CDR3 sequence (DNA): TGTGCCAGTAGTATTGGGAATACTAACACTGAAGCTTTCTTT.

V and J are TRBV6-5 and TRBJ1-1; perhaps TRBD1 as D (6 bases). Trimming took 6 bases from V and 10 from J, leaving 12 bases between them. In germline, CDR1 is MNHEY, CDR2 SVGAGI. This CDR3 region has 11 residues. In DNA, the CDR3 is TGTGCCAGCAGGAGGGGGTTTGGAGCTTTCTTT. Its translation: CASRRGFGAFF.

This clonotype was counted ten times or more. The chain links TRBV4-1 to TRBJ2-5; D remains ambiguous. The CDR3 spans 15 residues. Trimming took off 4 bases at V and 2 bases at J, with 14 bases between the two ends. The germline gives CDR1 MGHRA, CDR2 YSYEKL. The CDR3 sequence is CASSPVLGRQETQYF. CDR3 nucleotides: TGCGCCAGCAGCCCCGTTCTGGGAAGACAAGAGACCCAGTACTTC.

Ten or more counts support this clonotype. V usage is TRBV9 and J usage is TRBJ1-5; D remains unclear. The germline V and J ends were trimmed by 4 bases and 5 bases, with 16 bases remaining between them. The length of the CDR3 is 15 residues. Germline V gene data show CDR1 as SGDLS and CDR2 as YYNGEE. The CDR3 is CASSPHPGRDQPQHF. CDR3 nucleotide sequence: TGTGCCAGCAGCCCCCATCCGGGTAGGGATCAGCCCCAGCATTTT.

The sample holds a few counts of this clonotype. The V and J genes are TRBV28 and TRBJ1-5; D ambiguous. V lost 3 bases and J lost 0, with 6 bases in between. Germline assignment: CDR1 MDHEN and CDR2 SYDVKM. This CDR3 comprises 14 residues. CDR3 sequence reads: CASSFVGSNQPQHF. The CDR3 DNA follows: TGTGCCAGCAGTTTCGTCGGTAGCAATCAGCCCCAGCATTTT.

This clonotype was seen repeatedly, ten times or more. The V and J genes are TRBV9 and TRBJ1-2; D remains unclear. The V end lost 3 bases, the J end lost 6 bases, and 24 bases lay between the germline ends. Germline V gene sequence: CDR1 SGDLS, CDR2 YYNGEE. The CDR3 extends over 17 amino acids. As DNA, the CDR3 is TGTGCCAGCAGCGCCCTAATGGATCTAAACTATCAGAATGGCTACACCTTC. It encodes CASSALMDLNYQNGYTF.